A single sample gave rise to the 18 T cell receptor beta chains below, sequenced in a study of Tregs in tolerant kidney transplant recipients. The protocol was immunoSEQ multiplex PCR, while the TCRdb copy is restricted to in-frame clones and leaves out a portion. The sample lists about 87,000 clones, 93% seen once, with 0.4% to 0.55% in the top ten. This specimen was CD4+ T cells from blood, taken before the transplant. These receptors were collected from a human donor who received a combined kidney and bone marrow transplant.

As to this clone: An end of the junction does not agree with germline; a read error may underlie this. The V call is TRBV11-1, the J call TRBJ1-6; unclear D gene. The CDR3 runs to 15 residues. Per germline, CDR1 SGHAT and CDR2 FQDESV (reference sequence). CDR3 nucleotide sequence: TGTGCCAGCAGCTTAGAAGCCGCCGTCAATTCACCCCCCCACTTT. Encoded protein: CASSLEAAVNSPPHF. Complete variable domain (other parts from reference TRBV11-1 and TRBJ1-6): EAEVAQSPRYKITEKSQAVAFWCDPISGHATLYWYRQILGQGPELLVQFQDESVVDDSQLPKDRFSAERLKGVDSTLKIQPAELGDSAMYLCASSLEAAVNSPPHFGNGTRLTVT.

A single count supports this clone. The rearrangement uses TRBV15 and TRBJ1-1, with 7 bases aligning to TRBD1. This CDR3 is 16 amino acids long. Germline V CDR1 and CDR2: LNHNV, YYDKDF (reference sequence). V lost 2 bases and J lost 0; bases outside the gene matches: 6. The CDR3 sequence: CATSRHWDSLNTEAFF. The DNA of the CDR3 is TGTGCCACCAGCAGACACTGGGACAGTCTGAACACTGAAGCTTTCTTT. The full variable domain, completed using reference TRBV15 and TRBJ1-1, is DAMVIQNPRYQVTQFGKPVTLSCSQTLNHNVMYWYQQKSSQAPKLLFHYYDKDFNNEADTPDNFQSRRPNTSFCFLDIRSPGLGDTAMYLCATSRHWDSLNTEAFFGQGTRLTVV.

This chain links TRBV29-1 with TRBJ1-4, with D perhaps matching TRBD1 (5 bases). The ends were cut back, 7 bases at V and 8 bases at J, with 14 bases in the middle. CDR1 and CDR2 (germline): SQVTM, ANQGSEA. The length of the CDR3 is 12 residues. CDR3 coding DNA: TGCAGCGCTGGACACCATAAGGAAAAACTGTTTTTT. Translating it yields CSAGHHKEKLFF.

CDR3 coding DNA: TGCGCCAGCAGTTTTGGTATTTCCTACGAGCAGTACTTC. Amino acid sequence: CASSFGISYEQYF. This chain uses TRBV5-1 with TRBJ2-5, with D unclear. The tail of the sequence fits TRBJ2-7 better, so the J call may be wrong. Germline V gene lookup returns CDR1 SGHRS and CDR2 YFSETQ. This CDR3 spans 13 amino acids.

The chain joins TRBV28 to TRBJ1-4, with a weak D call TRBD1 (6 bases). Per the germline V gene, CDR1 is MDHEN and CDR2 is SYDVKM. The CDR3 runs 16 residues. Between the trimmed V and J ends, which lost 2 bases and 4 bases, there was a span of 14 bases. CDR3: CASSLPAGAVNEKLFF. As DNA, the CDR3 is TGTGCCAGCAGTTTACCCGCAGGGGCTGTTAATGAAAAACTGTTTTTT.

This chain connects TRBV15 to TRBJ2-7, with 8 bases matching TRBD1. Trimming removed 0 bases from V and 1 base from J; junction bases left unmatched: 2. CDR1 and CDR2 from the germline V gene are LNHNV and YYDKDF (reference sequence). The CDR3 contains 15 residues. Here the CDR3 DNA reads TGTGCCACCAGCAGAGAAACAGGGGGTTCCTACGAGCAGTACTTC. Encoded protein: CATSRETGGSYEQYF.

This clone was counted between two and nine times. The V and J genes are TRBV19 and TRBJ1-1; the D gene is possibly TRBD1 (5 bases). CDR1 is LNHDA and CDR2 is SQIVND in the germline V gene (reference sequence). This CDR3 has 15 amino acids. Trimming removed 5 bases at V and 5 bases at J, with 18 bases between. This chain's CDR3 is CASSSKASGRTEAFF. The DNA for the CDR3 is TGTGCCAGTAGTTCGAAGGCGTCAGGGAGGACTGAAGCTTTCTTT.

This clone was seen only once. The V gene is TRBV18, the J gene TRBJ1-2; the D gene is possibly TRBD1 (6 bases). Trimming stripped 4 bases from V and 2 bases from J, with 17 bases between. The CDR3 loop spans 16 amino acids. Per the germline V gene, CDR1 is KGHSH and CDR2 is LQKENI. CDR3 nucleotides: TGTGCCAGCTCACAGCTTCAGGGGTTGAAGAACTATGGCTACACCTTC. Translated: CASSQLQGLKNYGYTF.

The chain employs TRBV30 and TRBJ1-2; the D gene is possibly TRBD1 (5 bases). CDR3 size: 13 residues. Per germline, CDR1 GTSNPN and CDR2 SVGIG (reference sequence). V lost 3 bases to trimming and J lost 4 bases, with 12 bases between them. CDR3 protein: CAWSRDSFYGYTF. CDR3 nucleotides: TGTGCCTGGAGCAGAGACAGTTTCTATGGCTACACCTTC.

CDR3 DNA sequence: TGTGCCAGCAGTTACAGGGGGCTGAACGGGGAGCTGTTTTTT. This sequence encodes CASSYRGLNGELFF. The rearrangement uses TRBV6-5 and TRBJ2-2, with TRBD1 identical over 7 bases. CDR1 and CDR2 (germline): MNHEY, SVGAGI. The CDR3 spans 14 residues. After removal of 2 bases from V and 7 bases from J, the junction contained 4 bases not matched to a gene.

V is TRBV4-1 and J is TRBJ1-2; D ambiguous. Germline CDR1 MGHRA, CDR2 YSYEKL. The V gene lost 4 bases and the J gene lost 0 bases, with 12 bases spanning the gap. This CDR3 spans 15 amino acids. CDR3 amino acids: CASSPRRVANYGYTF. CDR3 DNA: TGCGCCAGCAGCCCCCGGCGGGTAGCTAACTATGGCTACACCTTC.

The chain's CDR3 is CASSLRLGDRVYGYTF. CDR3 sequence (DNA): TGTGCCAGCAGTTTAAGGTTAGGGGACAGAGTCTATGGCTACACCTTC. J is TRBJ1-2 and V is TRBV27; 7 nucleotides line up with TRBD1. This CDR3 comprises 16 residues. Germline CDR1 MNHEY, CDR2 SMNVEV (reference sequence). V was clipped by 2 bases and J by 4 bases; unmatched bases: 10.

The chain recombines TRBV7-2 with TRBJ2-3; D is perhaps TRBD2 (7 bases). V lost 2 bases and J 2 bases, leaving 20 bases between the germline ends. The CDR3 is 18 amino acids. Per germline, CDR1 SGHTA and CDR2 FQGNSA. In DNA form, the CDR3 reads TGTGCCAGCAGCTTACCACGTTTTTTGGGGGGGCCCACAGATACGCAGTATTTT. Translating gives CASSLPRFLGGPTDTQYF.

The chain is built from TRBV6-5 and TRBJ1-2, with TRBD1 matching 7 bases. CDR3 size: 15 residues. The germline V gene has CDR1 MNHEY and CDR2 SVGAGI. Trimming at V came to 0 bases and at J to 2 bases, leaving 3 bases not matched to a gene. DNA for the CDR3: TGTGCCAGCAGTTACTCCGGACAGGTCAACTATGGCTACACCTTC. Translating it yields CASSYSGQVNYGYTF.

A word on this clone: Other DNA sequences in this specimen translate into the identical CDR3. CDR3 nucleotide sequence: TGCGCCAGCAGCCAACGACAGGATTCACCCCTCCACTTT. It encodes CASSQRQDSPLHF. The chain joins TRBV4-3 to TRBJ1-6; the D gene is possibly TRBD1 (6 bases). The germline gives CDR1 LGHNA, CDR2 YSLEER. Between the trimmed V and J ends, which lost 2 bases and 8 bases, there was a span of 7 bases. There are 13 residues in the CDR3.

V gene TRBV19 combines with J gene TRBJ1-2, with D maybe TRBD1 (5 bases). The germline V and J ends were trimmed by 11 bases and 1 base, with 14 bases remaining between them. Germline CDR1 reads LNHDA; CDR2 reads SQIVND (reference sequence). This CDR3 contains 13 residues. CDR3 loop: CASRGGNNYGYTF. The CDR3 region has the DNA TGTGCCTCGCGGGGCGGAAATAACTATGGCTACACCTTC.

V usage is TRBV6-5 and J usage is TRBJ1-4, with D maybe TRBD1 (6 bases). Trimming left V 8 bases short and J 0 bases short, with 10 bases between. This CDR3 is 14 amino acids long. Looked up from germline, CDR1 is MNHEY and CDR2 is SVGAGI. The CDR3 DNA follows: TGTGCCAGCTCCAACAGGGCAACTAATGAAAAACTGTTTTTT. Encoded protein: CASSNRATNEKLFF.

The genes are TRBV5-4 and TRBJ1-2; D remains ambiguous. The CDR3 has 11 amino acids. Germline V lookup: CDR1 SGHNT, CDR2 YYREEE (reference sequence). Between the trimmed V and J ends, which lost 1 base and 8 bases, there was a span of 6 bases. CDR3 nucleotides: TGTGCCAGCAGCTTGTTGGGCGGCTACACCTTC. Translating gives CASSLLGGYTF.